Listed below are T cell receptor beta chains from one sample, sequenced in a study of T-cell memory formation after mild COVID-19. TCRdb called the 5' RACE reads again in MiXCR, with one record for every CDR3 protein. This table holds fewer than 350,000 distinct CDR3 sequences, roughly an eighth found once. The material sequenced was PBMCs or a T cell subset sorted from them (not recorded which). The receptor set was obtained from a man aged 18-30 years who had mild COVID-19 (a few samples of this study predate the infection). Cell type and time point are not known. CDR3s leave out the opening cysteine and the closing phenylalanine or tryptophan. Not all rows give a size; the values are once, few, many and, for expanded clones, a class.

v_call,clone_size,cdr3_aa
TRBV6-5,-,AISYRSSYEQY
TRBV27,few,ASSRGVAAYNEQF
TRBV6-1,few,ASGDTEEQY
TRBV19,-,ASSIAAGPEETQY
TRBV7-9,-,ASTSPRGENTEAF
TRBV11-2,-,ASSPHPPAGQETQY
TRBV20-1,-,SADQAGGGETQY
TRBV7-9,few,ASSPQVTGELF
TRBV11-2,few,ASSPGTSGTQETQY
TRBV12-3/TRBV12-4,few,ATIDPDTGELF
TRBV7-3,many,ASSLNPSYNEQF
TRBV21-1,-,ASSPKQRQGAHSNQPQH
TRBV11-2,many,ASSLNSGRDTQY
TRBV12-3/TRBV12-4,-,ASRPLAGGTYNEQF
TRBV6-5,many,ASSPQLTGGSPDTQY
TRBV28,-,ASSSPGTGNSPLH
TRBV5-6,-,ASIKYTGISYNEQF
TRBV19,-,ASSMGPGQRNFEQY
TRBV7-8,-,ASSLVSGGLGEQY
TRBV7-2,many,ASNPTGGDIQY
TRBV12-3/TRBV12-4,many,ASSRLRGGAQETQY
TRBV7-6,few,ASSSLRENNEQF